This section outlines one TCR beta chain sequence together with its context. Its antigen remains undetermined. There are no base qualities to consult, and no much larger clone falls within one base. This record comes from a study of control samples from healthy donors and cancer patients (TCRdb year 2020). The library was made by the immunoSEQ multiplex PCR assay. TCRdb obtained this table from immuneACCESS and retained in-frame rearrangements with V and J assigned. These tables miss some clones; where compared with another copy, unresolved V genes account for less than half of the shortfall, and the remainder is unexplained. This sample is represented by just over 150,000 clones; over 90% of them were singletons. 2% to 2.5% of the sample is in the top ten clones. Cut back by 3 bases and 9 bases, the V and J ends lie 12 bases apart. There are 13 amino acids in the CDR3, from cysteine to phenylalanine inclusive. Of all the DNA, just the CDR3 is kept, 39 bases in frame from base 1.

What was sequenced was blood. The chain employs TRBV12-3 or TRBV12-4 and TRBJ2-4; perhaps TRBD1 is the D gene, with 6 bases matching. The sequence was obtained from a man aged 50-60 years in good health. The DNA sequence is as follows: TGTGCCAGCAGTTTGGGAGAAGGGGGCATTCAGTACTTC. This encodes CASSLGEGGIQYF.